This T cell receptor (beta chain) was identified in a study of response to subunit inactivated influenza vaccine. Note on this clonotype: Its antigen remains unknown.

Study conclusions and caveats: After each seasonal influenza vaccination, few new T cells are recruited, the authors suggested.

TCRdb recomputed calls from the RT-PCR reads with MiXCR, one row per CDR3 protein. The sample yields about 480,000 distinct CDR3 sequences, less than 30% seen once. This receptor was identified in a man aged 45 to 65 who received an inactivated influenza vaccine. The starting material was CD4+ T cells sorted from PBMCs, obtained around 5 days after vaccination.

The CDR3: CSASFQVFPTGNQPQHF. The CDR3 DNA reads TGCAGTGCTAGTTTTCAGGTCTTCCCAACAGGCAATCAGCCCCAGCATTTT. This chain connects TRBV20-1 to TRBJ1-5; no clear D. Trimming took 3 bases from V and 2 from J, leaving 20 bases between them. CDR3 length: 17 amino acids. The germline V gene encodes CDR1 DFQATT and CDR2 SNEGSKA (reference sequence).